The 8 T cell receptor beta chains below come from one sample, sequenced in a study of PD-L1 blockade in urothelial cancer. TCRdb's table, derived via immunoSEQ multiplex PCR, lists solely in-frame clones and lacks some. Altogether more than 70,000 clones are present, roughly nine tenths being singletons, with the ten largest covering around 3.5%. This specimen was PBMCs, taken around atezolizumab (anti-PD-L1) treatment. The origin of the receptors is a man aged 60 to 69 with urothelial cancer.

The rearrangement joins TRBV7-7 to TRBJ2-3; possible D gene TRBD2, 6 bases. Trimming took 5 bases from V and 6 from J, leaving 18 bases between them. This CDR3 has 15 residues. Germline V CDR1 and CDR2: SSHAT, FNYEAQ (reference sequence). CDR3 amino acids: CASSRLTGEGDTQYF. CDR3 coding DNA: TGTGCCAGCAGCCGACTAACGGGAGAGGGGGATACGCAGTATTTT. Using reference TRBV7-7 and TRBJ2-3 for the parts outside the CDR3, the full variable domain is GAGVSQSPRYKVTKRGQDVTLRCDPISSHATLYWYQQALGQGPEFLTYFNYEAQPDKSGLPSDRFSAERPEGSISTLTIQRTEQRDSAMYRCASSRLTGEGDTQYFGPGTRLTVL.

V and J are TRBV5-4 and TRBJ2-1; 9 nucleotides agree with TRBD2. Germline V CDR1 and CDR2: SGHNT, YYREEE (reference sequence). J lost 2 bases, V lost 2 bases, and 2 bases had no gene match. This CDR3 spans 15 amino acids. The CDR3 loop reads CASSLRLAAYNEQFF. The CDR3 DNA reads as TGTGCCAGCAGCTTAAGACTAGCGGCCTACAATGAGCAGTTCTTC.

The chain carries TRBV6-5 and TRBJ1-2, with 9 bases fitting TRBD1. This CDR3 is 15 amino acids long. The V gene's germline CDR1 is MNHEY and CDR2 SVGAGI. Germline trimming cut 6 bases from V and 4 bases from J; bases unmatched to any gene: 9. This CDR3 is CASRGQGGSIYGYTF. The CDR3 nucleotides read TGTGCCAGCAGGGGACAGGGAGGATCTATCTATGGCTACACCTTC.

The rearrangement links TRBV29-1 to TRBJ1-1; D is possibly TRBD1 (6 bases). Germline values: CDR1 SQVTM, CDR2 ANQGSEA. This CDR3 comprises 12 residues. V was clipped by 6 bases and J by 3 bases, with 11 bases between them. This chain's CDR3 is CSVTDRYTEAFF. CDR3 coding DNA: TGCAGCGTAACCGACAGGTACACTGAAGCTTTCTTT.

This clone was seen only a few times. The V call is TRBV5-6, the J call TRBJ2-5, with D tentatively TRBD1 (5 bases). The V gene lost 3 bases and the J gene lost 5 bases, with 14 bases spanning the gap. This CDR3 has 14 residues. Germline V gene lookup returns CDR1 SGHDT and CDR2 YYEEEE. The CDR3 nucleotides read TGTGCCAGCAGCTCGGCCCACAGGTTCGAGACCCAGTACTTC. Protein product: CASSSAHRFETQYF.

This chain uses TRBV27 with TRBJ1-2; 7 positions match TRBD1. This CDR3 region has 13 residues. The germline V gene has CDR1 MNHEY and CDR2 SMNVEV (reference sequence). With V trimmed by 6 bases and J by 8 bases, 9 bases remained unmatched. Written as DNA, the CDR3 is TGTGCCAGCAGGAATCTACAGGGGATCGGCTACACCTTC. This encodes CASRNLQGIGYTF.

The J gene is TRBJ2-1, the V gene TRBV6-4, with 10 bases lining up with TRBD2. In germline, CDR1 is MRHNA, CDR2 SNTAGT. J was trimmed by 7 bases and V by 4 bases; bases with no gene match: 7. This CDR3 spans 15 amino acids. CDR3 protein: CASSVEAGGSNEQFF. The CDR3 DNA reads TGTGCCAGCAGTGTCGAAGCGGGAGGGTCAAATGAGCAGTTCTTC.

This chain uses TRBV5-1 with TRBJ2-2; D remains unclear. Trimming cost V 0 bases and J 2 bases, with 8 bases left between them. From germline, CDR1 is SGHRS and CDR2 YFSETQ. CDR3 size: 15 residues. CDR3 loop: CASSLDQANTGELFF. DNA for the CDR3: TGCGCCAGCAGCTTGGATCAGGCAAACACCGGGGAGCTGTTTTTT.